A single sample is the source of the 25 T cell receptor beta chains below, sequenced in a study of CD8 T cells in Susac syndrome (dated by TCRdb to the late 2010s). The library was built by means of the immunoSEQ multiplex PCR assay. RNA was extracted using the RNeasy kit, and roughly 0.5 to 1 microgram was reverse transcribed with random hexamers. TCRdb's own reprocessing of the public reads used fastp at Q25 and MiXCR and kept productive beta chains. Merged by CDR3 protein, the rows form single entries marked with the most common genes and DNA. This sample holds about 300,000 distinct CDR3 sequences; approximately 85% were observed only once. Around 0.2% of the sample is in the top ten clones. Sequenced input: CD8+ T cells from PBMCs. The receptors stem from a human donor with multiple sclerosis.

V is TRBV4-3 and J is TRBJ2-7, with 9 positions matching TRBD2. The germline gives CDR1 LGHNA, CDR2 YSLEER. V trimming: 3 bases; J trimming: 2 bases; junction bases outside the gene matches: 5. The CDR3 spans 15 residues. The CDR3 DNA follows: TGCGCCAGCAGCCAGGGACTAGCAGAGCCCTACGAGCAGTACTTC. It is translated as CASSQGLAEPYEQYF.

The J gene is TRBJ2-1, the V gene TRBV28; D might be TRBD2 (6 bases). The CDR3 runs 12 residues. CDR1 is MDHEN and CDR2 is SYDVKM in the germline V gene. Trimming took off 3 bases at V and 9 bases at J, with 9 bases between the two ends. The CDR3 coding sequence is TGTGCCAGCAGTTTGTCCGGGGGTGAGCAGTTCTTC. Its protein is CASSLSGGEQFF.

This sequence joins TRBV9 and TRBJ1-2; 8 nucleotides agree with TRBD1. Trimming cost V 3 bases and J 0 bases; bases outside gene matches: 13. Germline CDR1 reads SGDLS; CDR2 reads YYNGEE. The CDR3 totals 18 residues. In DNA, the CDR3 is TGTGCCAGCAGCGCGGGGCACGGGACAGGAGCAGCTAACTATGGCTACACCTTC. Protein product: CASSAGHGTGAANYGYTF.

This chain connects TRBV6-1 to TRBJ1-4; no firm D call. This CDR3 contains 15 residues. Trimming left V 2 bases short and J 6 bases short, with 13 bases between. Germline V gene data show CDR1 as MNHNS and CDR2 as SASEGT. This CDR3 reads CASSELSAGYEKLFF. The CDR3 bases are TGTGCCAGCAGTGAATTAAGCGCGGGGTATGAAAAACTGTTTTTT.

This clonotype was detected ten times or more. This chain joins TRBV5-1 and TRBJ2-1; D possibly corresponds to TRBD2 (5 bases). Germline CDR1 is SGHRS and CDR2 is YFSETQ. The CDR3 extends over 14 amino acids. V lost 5 bases, J lost 2 bases, and 11 bases lay in between. Here the CDR3 reads CASSGSGAYNEQFF. The CDR3 DNA is TGCGCCAGCAGTGGGTCCGGGGCCTACAATGAGCAGTTCTTC.

The rearrangement joins TRBV7-9 to TRBJ2-3; D might be TRBD1 or TRBD2, each matching 7 bases. Germline CDR1 is SEHNR and CDR2 is FQNEAQ (reference sequence). The CDR3 contains 15 residues. The germline V and J ends were trimmed by 9 bases and 5 bases, with 21 bases remaining between them. The CDR3 sequence is CASTAATGRGDTQYF. The CDR3 DNA follows: TGTGCCAGTACAGCCGCGACAGGGAGGGGAGATACGCAGTATTTT.

There are a few counts of this clonotype. The V call is TRBV10-3, the J call TRBJ2-7; perhaps TRBD1 as D (6 bases). Trimming removed 0 bases at V and 1 base at J, with 10 bases between. Germline V gene data show CDR1 as ENHRY and CDR2 as SYGVKD. CDR3 length: 15 amino acids. This chain's CDR3 is CAISESLGASYEQYF. DNA of the CDR3: TGTGCCATCAGTGAGTCTTTGGGGGCATCCTACGAGCAGTACTTC.

V usage is TRBV6-5 and J usage is TRBJ1-1, with 8 bases that match TRBD1. With V trimmed by 6 bases and J by 3 bases, 0 bases remained unmatched. The CDR3 length is 12 residues. Germline loops: CDR1 MNHEY, CDR2 SVGAGI. CDR3 in amino acids: CASRTGDTEAFF. The CDR3 nucleotides are TGTGCCAGCAGGACAGGGGACACTGAAGCTTTCTTT.

J is TRBJ2-7 and V is TRBV11-2; 10 bases fit TRBD2. Trimming removed 1 base from V and 7 bases from J; junction bases left unmatched: 7. The CDR3 runs 15 residues. CDR1 and CDR2 (germline): SGHAT, FQNNGV. The CDR3 protein is CASSLGLAGAEEQYF. The DNA of the CDR3 is TGTGCCAGCAGCTTAGGGCTAGCGGGGGCAGAGGAGCAGTACTTC.

The DNA for the CDR3 is TGCGCCAGCAGCTTGGAGACTAGCGCCTTCTACGAGCAGTACTTC. Translating it yields CASSLETSAFYEQYF. This sequence joins TRBV5-1 and TRBJ2-7; 8 bases match TRBD2. Per the germline V gene, CDR1 is SGHRS and CDR2 is YFSETQ. The V and J ends lost 0 bases and 3 bases, in that order; junction bases with no gene match: 5. This CDR3 is 15 amino acids long. Full variable domain (outside the CDR3, taken from reference TRBV5-1 and TRBJ2-7): KAGVTQTPRYLIKTRGQQVTLSCSPISGHRSVSWYQQTPGQGLQFLFEYFSETQRNKGNFPGRFSGRQFSNSRSEMNVSTLELGDSALYLCASSLETSAFYEQYFGPGTRLTVT.

The rearrangement joins TRBV25-1 to TRBJ2-7, with a possible D match to TRBD1 (6 bases). This CDR3 is built from 14 residues. V was trimmed by 3 bases and J by 0 bases, leaving 9 bases between them. Germline loops: CDR1 MGHDK, CDR2 SYGVNS. The CDR3 bases are TGTGCCAGCAGTGATTGGGGGCACTCCTACGAGCAGTACTTC. Residues: CASSDWGHSYEQYF.

V gene TRBV11-2 combines with J gene TRBJ2-7, with a possible D match to TRBD1 (6 bases). V was shortened by 4 bases and J by 0 bases, with 16 bases between the two germline ends. Germline CDR1 SGHAT, CDR2 FQNNGV. The CDR3 spans 16 residues. The CDR3 nucleotides are TGTGCCAGCAGCTCCCTAGTAGGGGGAAGCTCCTACGAGCAGTACTTC. Protein: CASSSLVGGSSYEQYF.

The chain joins TRBV11-2 to TRBJ2-7, with 7 bases fitting TRBD2. The CDR3 contains 15 residues. Germline CDR1 is SGHAT and CDR2 is FQNNGV. Trimming cost V 7 bases and J 3 bases; bases outside gene matches: 12. The CDR3 sequence: CASTTAGGILYEQYF. DNA of the CDR3: TGTGCCAGCACCACCGCCGGGGGGATCCTCTACGAGCAGTACTTC. The variable domain in full, completed from reference TRBV11-2 and TRBJ2-7, reads EAGVAQSPRYKIIEKRQSVAFWCNPISGHATLYWYQQILGQGPKLLIQFQNNGVVDDSQLPKDRFSAERLKGVDSTLKIQPAKLEDSAVYLCASTTAGGILYEQYFGPGTRLTVT.

This clonotype was recorded once. The chain recombines TRBV27 with TRBJ1-1; D perhaps matches TRBD1 (5 bases). The CDR3 consists of 13 residues. Germline-derived CDR1 and CDR2 are MNHEY and SMNVEV (reference sequence). Trimming took off 6 bases at V and 4 bases at J, with 12 bases between the two ends. CDR3 nucleotide sequence: TGTGCCAGCAGGGCTGGGACGGTCACTGAAGCTTTCTTT. It encodes CASRAGTVTEAFF.

The chain recombines TRBV11-2 with TRBJ2-1; 7 bases align to TRBD1. This CDR3 comprises 12 residues. Germline CDR1 reads SGHAT; CDR2 reads FQNNGV. V lost 1 base, J lost 15 bases, and 6 bases stayed unmatched. The CDR3 sequence: CASSLVLDRVFF. The CDR3 region has the DNA TGTGCCAGCAGCTTAGTTCTCGACAGGGTGTTCTTC.

The chain links TRBV6-2 or TRBV6-3 to TRBJ2-7; D is perhaps TRBD2 (6 bases). There are 15 residues in the CDR3. Germline-derived CDR1 and CDR2 are MNHEY and SVGEGT. V gave up 0 bases and J gave up 2 bases, with 11 bases separating them. CDR3 region: CASSYSNTGAYEQYF. The CDR3 DNA sequence: TGTGCCAGCAGTTACTCCAATACGGGAGCCTACGAGCAGTACTTC.

The V call is TRBV9, the J call TRBJ2-3, with D maybe TRBD2 (6 bases). The germline V gene has CDR1 SGDLS and CDR2 YYNGEE. The CDR3 sequence is 14 residues long. Trimming pared 4 bases from V and 3 bases from J, leaving 12 bases between. The chain's CDR3 is CASSLRELTDTQYF. CDR3 in DNA: TGTGCCAGCAGCCTGCGGGAACTTACAGATACGCAGTATTTT.

The DNA for the CDR3 is TGTGCCAGCAGACCCGGCACCGGACTAGCCTACAATGAGCAGTTCTTC. This sequence encodes CASRPGTGLAYNEQFF. The chain has TRBV12-3 or TRBV12-4 and TRBJ2-1; 7 bases map to TRBD2. Germline trimming cut 6 bases from V and 2 bases from J; bases unmatched to any gene: 10. This CDR3 is built from 16 residues.

V is TRBV2 and J is TRBJ1-1, with D possibly matching TRBD1 (6 bases). The CDR3 totals 17 residues. V was shortened by 10 bases and J by 1 base, with 25 bases between the two germline ends. CDR1 and CDR2 (germline): SNHLY, FYNNEI. CDR3 protein: CANLPGRGLTPNTEAFF. The CDR3 DNA reads as TGTGCCAATCTCCCAGGGCGGGGGCTAACCCCGAACACTGAAGCTTTCTTT.

The chain couples TRBV9 to TRBJ1-2; TRBD1 aligns across 7 bases. The length of the CDR3 is 13 residues. Trimming took 3 bases from V and 4 from J; bases not matched to a gene: 3. Germline CDR1 and CDR2: SGDLS and YYNGEE. CDR3 residues: CASSAGTVYGYTF. DNA for the CDR3: TGTGCCAGCAGCGCCGGGACAGTCTATGGCTACACCTTC.

This clonotype is a singleton in its sample. V usage is TRBV7-9 and J usage is TRBJ1-6; 9 nucleotides align to TRBD1. This CDR3 is built from 16 residues. CDR1 SEHNR and CDR2 FQNEAQ come from the germline V gene (reference sequence). V gave up 1 base and J gave up 4 bases; unmatched junction bases: 2. CDR3 in amino acids: CASSLVGTGYNSPLHF. CDR3 DNA: TGTGCCAGCAGCTTAGTCGGGACAGGGTATAATTCACCCCTCCACTTT.

The J gene is TRBJ1-2, the V gene TRBV28; TRBD1 matches 12 bases. The junction had 7 bases not matched to a gene; V was cut back by 2 bases and J by 6 bases. Germline V gene lookup returns CDR1 MDHEN and CDR2 SYDVKM. This CDR3 is built from 16 residues. CDR3 loop: CASSLGTGGGQDGYTF. In nucleotides, the CDR3 is TGTGCCAGCAGTTTAGGGACAGGGGGCGGTCAGGATGGCTACACCTTC.

The CDR3 nucleotides read TGTGCCAGCAGTGAGGGACTAGCGGATTACAATGAGCAGTTCTTC. It translates to CASSEGLADYNEQFF. The chain is built from TRBV6-1 and TRBJ2-1; 11 bases match TRBD2. CDR1 and CDR2 (germline): MNHNS, SASEGT. The CDR3 is 15 amino acids. V was clipped by 3 bases and J by 4 bases; unmatched bases: 2.

A single count supports this clonotype. The chain has TRBV4-1 and TRBJ2-1; 9 nucleotides align to TRBD2. The CDR3 length is 18 residues. Germline lookup yields CDR1 MGHRA and CDR2 YSYEKL. The V segment lost 3 bases and the J segment 3 bases; nucleotides outside the gene matches: 12. The CDR3, as DNA: TGCGCCAGCAGCCACACTAATTTAGCGGGAGCTCTCTACAATGAGCAGTTCTTC. This sequence encodes CASSHTNLAGALYNEQFF.

This chain joins TRBV28 and TRBJ2-7; 10 bases are a match to TRBD1. This CDR3 is 15 amino acids long. Germline CDR1 is MDHEN and CDR2 is SYDVKM. J gave up 3 bases and V 3 bases, and 5 bases lay outside the gene matches. CDR3 DNA sequence: TGTGCCAGCAGTTTCGGGACAGGGGTACTCTACGAGCAGTACTTC. Translating it yields CASSFGTGVLYEQYF. The whole variable domain, filled in from reference TRBV28 and TRBJ2-7, reads DVKVTQSSRYLVKRTGEKVFLECVQDMDHENMFWYRQDPGLGLRLIYFSYDVKMKEKGDIPEGYSVSREKKERFSLILESASTNQTSMYLCASSFGTGVLYEQYFGPGTRLTVT.